The 21 T cell receptor beta chains below all came from one sample that was sequenced in a study of blood T cell repertoires in COVID-19. Libraries were prepared by immunoSEQ multiplex PCR; TCRdb keeps only in-frame clonotypes and omits some of them. The data show 100,000 to 150,000 clones, roughly 80% seen once. Material for sequencing was peripheral blood. The receptor source for this set is a woman between 45 and 60 years old with acute or convalescent COVID-19.

The CDR3 spells CASSPRPPGDNSPLHF. CDR3 nucleotides: TGTGCCAGCTCACCACGCCCCCCAGGGGACAATTCACCCCTCCACTTT. The rearrangement links TRBV18 to TRBJ1-6, with a tentative D call TRBD1 (6 bases). Germline CDR1 and CDR2: KGHSH and LQKENI. The V end lost 1 base, the J end lost 7 bases, and 14 bases lay between the germline ends. The CDR3 runs 16 residues.

The J gene is TRBJ2-2, the V gene TRBV11-3; D might be TRBD1 (6 bases). Germline-derived CDR1 and CDR2 are SGHNT and YENEEA. V was pared by 4 bases and J by 1 base, with 16 bases between. The CDR3 is 17 residues long. The CDR3 bases are TGTGCCAGCAGCTCTCTCCCAACAGGGCGGAACACCGGGGAGCTGTTTTTT. Encoded protein: CASSSLPTGRNTGELFF.

The rearrangement uses TRBV7-9 and TRBJ1-1, with a weak D call TRBD1 (6 bases). The length of the CDR3 is 14 residues. Per germline, CDR1 SEHNR and CDR2 FQNEAQ (reference sequence). Trimming took 5 bases from V and 0 from J, leaving 10 bases between them. CDR3 residues: CASSKQGMNTEAFF. The CDR3 DNA reads as TGTGCCAGCAGCAAACAGGGTATGAACACTGAAGCTTTCTTT. Full variable domain (rest looked up from reference TRBV7-9 and TRBJ1-1): DTGVSQNPRHKITKRGQNVTFRCDPISEHNRLYWYRQTLGQGPEFLTYFQNEAQLEKSRLLSDRFSAERPKGSFSTLEIQRTEQGDSAMYLCASSKQGMNTEAFFGQGTRLTVV.

The rearrangement uses TRBV5-8 and TRBJ1-3, with 7 nucleotides matching TRBD1. The V and J ends lost 2 bases and 6 bases, in that order; junction bases with no gene match: 11. The V gene's germline CDR1 is SGHTS and CDR2 YDEGEE. The CDR3 loop spans 16 amino acids. The CDR3 protein is CASSFEGGQRLNTIYF. The CDR3 nucleotides read TGTGCCAGCAGCTTCGAGGGGGGACAGAGGCTAAACACCATATATTTT.

The rearrangement joins TRBV2 to TRBJ2-4, with D possibly being TRBD1 (6 bases). CDR1 is SNHLY, CDR2 FYNNEI, per germline. Trimming stripped 5 bases from V and 0 bases from J, with 17 bases between. The CDR3 has 17 amino acids. In nucleotides, the CDR3 is TGTGCCAGCAGTATGTACAGGGATTTAGGAGCCAAAAACATTCAGTACTTC. This gives the protein CASSMYRDLGAKNIQYF.

The chain couples TRBV30 to TRBJ1-6, with a tentative D call TRBD1 (6 bases). V gave up 8 bases and J gave up 7 bases, with 12 bases separating them. The CDR3 sequence is 12 residues long. Germline CDR1 is GTSNPN and CDR2 is SVGIG (reference sequence). The CDR3 coding sequence is TGTGCCGGCGGGGGCGTGAATTCACCCCTCCACTTT. Protein product: CAGGGVNSPLHF. The full variable domain, its missing parts supplied by reference TRBV30 and TRBJ1-6, is SQTIHQWPATLVQPVGSPLSLECTVEGTSNPNLYWYRQAAGRGLQLLFYSVGIGQISSEVPQNLSASRPQDRQFILSSKKLLLSDSGFYLCAGGGVNSPLHFGNGTRLTVT.

V and J are TRBV5-1 and TRBJ1-1, with 7 bases lining up with TRBD1. The CDR3 covers 14 residues. J lost 0 bases, V lost 4 bases, and 3 bases had no gene match. Germline CDR1 and CDR2: SGHRS and YFSETQ. In DNA, the CDR3 is TGCGCCAGCAGCCTTGGGACAGTGAACACTGAAGCTTTCTTT. As protein: CASSLGTVNTEAFF.

V usage is TRBV11-2 and J usage is TRBJ1-1; TRBD1 might be the D (6 bases). Germline V gene sequence: CDR1 SGHAT, CDR2 FQNNGV. The CDR3 loop spans 16 amino acids. V was pared by 2 bases and J by 6 bases, with 19 bases between. CDR3 protein: CASSLRLRQDQAEAFF. CDR3 nucleotide sequence: TGTGCCAGCAGCTTAAGACTACGACAGGATCAAGCTGAAGCTTTCTTT.

This chain links TRBV19 with TRBJ2-7; 7 positions agree with TRBD1. Germline trimming cut 6 bases from V and 3 bases from J; bases unmatched to any gene: 5. CDR1 and CDR2 (germline): LNHDA, SQIVND (reference sequence). The CDR3 is 13 residues long. The CDR3 here is CASSNRGNYEQYF. CDR3 DNA sequence: TGTGCCAGTAGCAACAGGGGCAACTACGAGCAGTACTTC.

The gene calls are TRBV20-1 and TRBJ2-1, with D possibly TRBD2 on 7 matching bases. Germline CDR1 and CDR2: DFQATT and SNEGSKA (reference sequence). The ends were cut back, 3 bases at V and 5 bases at J, with 14 bases in the middle. CDR3 length equals 14 residues. The CDR3 DNA sequence: TGCAGTGCTAGTCAGGGGAGGGTCAACAATGAGCAGTTCTTC. Translated: CSASQGRVNNEQFF.

The rearrangement joins TRBV19 to TRBJ1-5; the match to TRBD1 covers 7 bases. Germline V gives CDR1 LNHDA, CDR2 SQIVND (reference sequence). This CDR3 region has 14 residues. Trimming at V came to 7 bases and at J to 4 bases, leaving 7 bases not matched to a gene. The chain's CDR3 is CASTPTGWNQPQHF. CDR3 nucleotides: TGTGCCAGTACCCCGACAGGGTGGAATCAGCCCCAGCATTTT. Looking up the rest from reference TRBV19 and TRBJ1-5 gives the full variable domain: DGGITQSPKYLFRKEGQNVTLSCEQNLNHDAMYWYRQDPGQGLRLIYYSQIVNDFQKGDIAEGYSVSREKKESFPLTVTSAQKNPTAFYLCASTPTGWNQPQHFGDGTRLSIL.

The chain recombines TRBV2 with TRBJ1-5; 9 bases are a match to TRBD1. V trimming: 6 bases; J trimming: 6 bases; junction bases outside the gene matches: 3. Germline CDR1 is SNHLY and CDR2 is FYNNEI. This CDR3 is 13 amino acids long. The CDR3 loop reads CASSGDRAQPQHF. CDR3 nucleotide sequence: TGTGCCAGCAGCGGGGACAGGGCTCAGCCCCAGCATTTT.

The J gene is TRBJ1-1, the V gene TRBV6-5; TRBD1 matches at 9 bases. The CDR3 runs 15 residues. With 2 bases clipped from V and 1 base from J, the junction kept 2 bases outside the gene matches. Germline CDR1 MNHEY, CDR2 SVGAGI. CDR3 region: CASSYTTGGNTEAFF. CDR3 bases: TGTGCCAGCAGTTACACGACAGGGGGGAACACTGAAGCTTTCTTT.

This clone occurred once. This chain links TRBV29-1 with TRBJ2-3; 15 bases agree with TRBD2. V trimming: 6 bases; J trimming: 4 bases; junction bases outside the gene matches: 8. Germline CDR1 is SQVTM and CDR2 is ANQGSEA. This CDR3 contains 16 residues. The CDR3 region has the DNA TGCAGCGTATATGTTGGACTAGCGGGGGGGTCAGATACGCAGTATTTT. Its protein product is CSVYVGLAGGSDTQYF.

V usage is TRBV5-1 and J usage is TRBJ1-5; D unclear. This CDR3 spans 13 amino acids. The germline V gene encodes CDR1 SGHRS and CDR2 YFSETQ. The V end was cut by 2 bases, the J end by 2 bases, with 5 bases between. CDR3 sequence reads: CASSLTGNQPQHF. For the CDR3, the DNA is TGCGCCAGCAGCTTAACAGGCAATCAGCCCCAGCATTTT.

The rearrangement uses TRBV7-2 and TRBJ2-3; D might be TRBD2 (7 bases). CDR1 is SGHTA, CDR2 FQGNSA, per germline. Trimming removed 1 base from V and 2 bases from J, with 13 bases in between. The CDR3 extends over 16 amino acids. CDR3 in amino acids: CASSLVAGAVTDTQYF. The CDR3 region has the DNA TGTGCCAGCAGCTTAGTGGCGGGGGCCGTCACAGATACGCAGTATTTT.

The CDR3 DNA reads TGTGCCAGCAGCGTAGAAAGATGGGCGCGGGGGAGCACAGATACGCAGTATTTT. Protein: CASSVERWARGSTDTQYF. V and J are TRBV9 and TRBJ2-3, with 7 bases identical to TRBD2. J gave up 0 bases and V 0 bases, and 10 bases lay outside the gene matches. This CDR3 spans 18 amino acids. The germline CDR1 and CDR2 sequences are SGDLS and YYNGEE.

V is TRBV19 and J is TRBJ1-3; weak D call: TRBD1 (5 bases). Trimming pared 4 bases from V and 1 base from J, leaving 14 bases between. Germline V gives CDR1 LNHDA, CDR2 SQIVND (reference sequence). The CDR3 loop spans 16 amino acids. CDR3 sequence (DNA): TGTGCCAGTAGTAACCCCATTAAGGGGTCTGGAAACACCATATATTTT. Translating it yields CASSNPIKGSGNTIYF. The whole variable domain, filled in from reference TRBV19 and TRBJ1-3, reads DGGITQSPKYLFRKEGQNVTLSCEQNLNHDAMYWYRQDPGQGLRLIYYSQIVNDFQKGDIAEGYSVSREKKESFPLTVTSAQKNPTAFYLCASSNPIKGSGNTIYFGEGSWLTVV.

CDR3 amino acids: CASRVLAGVINEQFF. CDR3 coding DNA: TGTGCCAGCAGAGTACTAGCGGGGGTAATCAATGAGCAGTTCTTC. The rearrangement joins TRBV6-5 to TRBJ2-1, with 11 bases fitting TRBD2. V was clipped by 6 bases and J by 6 bases; unmatched bases: 7. Germline V gives CDR1 MNHEY, CDR2 SVGAGI. The CDR3 runs 15 residues.

The chain links TRBV19 to TRBJ1-5; maybe TRBD1 (5 bases). The CDR3 totals 15 residues. V lost 11 bases, J lost 4 bases, and 21 bases lay in between. Germline CDR1 and CDR2: LNHDA and SQIVND (reference sequence). The CDR3 loop is CASAVGTQDNQPQHF. The CDR3 bases are TGTGCCTCCGCCGTAGGGACTCAAGATAATCAGCCCCAGCATTTT.

This clone has a single count. The gene calls are TRBV6-5 and TRBJ1-2, with 9 bases that match TRBD1. V shed 2 bases, J shed 8 bases, and the junction held 6 bases outside the gene matches. Germline loops: CDR1 MNHEY, CDR2 SVGAGI. This CDR3 region has 14 residues. In DNA, the CDR3 is TGTGCCAGCAGTTACACGGGACAGGGTGGCGGCTACACCTTC. Residues: CASSYTGQGGGYTF.